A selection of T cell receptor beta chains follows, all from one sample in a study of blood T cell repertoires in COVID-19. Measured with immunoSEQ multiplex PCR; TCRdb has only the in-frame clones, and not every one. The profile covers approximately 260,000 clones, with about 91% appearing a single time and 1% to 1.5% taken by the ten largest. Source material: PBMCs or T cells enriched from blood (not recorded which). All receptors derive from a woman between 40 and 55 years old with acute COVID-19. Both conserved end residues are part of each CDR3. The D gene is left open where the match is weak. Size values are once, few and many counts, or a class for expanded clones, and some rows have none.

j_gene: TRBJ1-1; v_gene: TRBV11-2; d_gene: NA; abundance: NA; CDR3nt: TGTGCCAGCAGCTTAGCGGTCGAGGAGGCTGAAGCTTTCTTT; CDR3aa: CASSLAVEEAEAFF
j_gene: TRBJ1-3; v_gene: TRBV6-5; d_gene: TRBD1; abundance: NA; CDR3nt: TGTGCCAGCAGCCTGGACAGGGTCGGAAACACCATATATTTT; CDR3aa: CASSLDRVGNTIYF
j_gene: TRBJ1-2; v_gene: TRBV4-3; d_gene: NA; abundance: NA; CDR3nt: TGCGCCAGCAGCCAAGATTCCACCCCAGTCTATGGCTACACCTTC; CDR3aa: CASSQDSTPVYGYTF
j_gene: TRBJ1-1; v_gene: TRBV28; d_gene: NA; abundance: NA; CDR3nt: TGTGCCAGCAGCCGGGGGGAGGGGATAAACACTGAAGCTTTCTTT; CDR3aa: CASSRGEGINTEAFF
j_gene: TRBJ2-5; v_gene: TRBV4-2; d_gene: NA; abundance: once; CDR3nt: TGTGCCAGCAGCCAAGATTTGCAGATACAAGAGACCCAGTACTTC; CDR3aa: CASSQDLQIQETQYF
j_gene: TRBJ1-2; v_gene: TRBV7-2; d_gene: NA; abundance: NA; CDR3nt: TGTGCCAGCAGCTCGGGGGGGGCAGCTAACTATGGCTACACCTTC; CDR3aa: CASSSGGAANYGYTF
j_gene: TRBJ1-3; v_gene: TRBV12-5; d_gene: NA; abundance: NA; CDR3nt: TGTGCTAGTGGCCCACAGGGCGCTCCTGGAAACACCATATATTTT; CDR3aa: CASGPQGAPGNTIYF
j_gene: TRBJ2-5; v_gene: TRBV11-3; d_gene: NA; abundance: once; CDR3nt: TGTGCCAGCAGCTTAAGCCTGGGGGGGACCCAGTACTTC; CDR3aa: CASSLSLGGTQYF
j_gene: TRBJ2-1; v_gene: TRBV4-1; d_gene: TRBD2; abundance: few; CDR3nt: TGCGCCAGCAGGACAGGACTAGCGGGCAACAATGAGCAGTTCTTC; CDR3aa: CASRTGLAGNNEQFF
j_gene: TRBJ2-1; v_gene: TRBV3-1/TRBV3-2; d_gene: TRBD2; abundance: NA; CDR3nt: TGTGCCAGCAGCCAAGTGGCGGGAGGGGCGGGTGAGCAGTTCTTC; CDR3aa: CASSQVAGGAGEQFF
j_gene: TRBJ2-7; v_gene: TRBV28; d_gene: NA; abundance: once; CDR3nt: TGTGCCAGCAGTTCAGGGTCCTCCTACGAGCAGTACTTC; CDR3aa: CASSSGSSYEQYF
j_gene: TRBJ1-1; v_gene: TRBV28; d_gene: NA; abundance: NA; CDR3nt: TGTGCCAGCAGTTTTTTGGGTGGAGGCACTGAAGCTTTCTTT; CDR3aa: CASSFLGGGTEAFF
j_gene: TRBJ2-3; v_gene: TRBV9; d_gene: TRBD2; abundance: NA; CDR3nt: TGTGCCAGCAGCGTAGAGGCGGGAGTAAGCACAGATACGCAGTATTTT; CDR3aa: CASSVEAGVSTDTQYF
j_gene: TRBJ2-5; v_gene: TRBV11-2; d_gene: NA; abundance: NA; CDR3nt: TGTGCCAGCAGCCGAACGGTTACTACGGGTCAAGAGACCCAGTACTTC; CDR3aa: CASSRTVTTGQETQYF
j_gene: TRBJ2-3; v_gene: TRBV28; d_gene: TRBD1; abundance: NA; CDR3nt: TGTGCCAGTGGACAGGGGGTAACAGATACGCAGTATTTT; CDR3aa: CASGQGVTDTQYF
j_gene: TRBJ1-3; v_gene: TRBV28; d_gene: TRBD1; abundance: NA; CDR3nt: TGTGCCAGCAGTTCCCGCACAGGGGCGGGAAACACCATATATTTT; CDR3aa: CASSSRTGAGNTIYF
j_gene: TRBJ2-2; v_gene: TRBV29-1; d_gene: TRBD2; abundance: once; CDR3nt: TGCAGCGTTCTGGGACTAGCGGGAGACACCGGGGAGCTGTTTTTT; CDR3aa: CSVLGLAGDTGELFF
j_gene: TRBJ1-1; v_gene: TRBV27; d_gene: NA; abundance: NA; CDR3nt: TGTGCCAGCAGTTTACGGGCGGGGTCCACTGAAGCTTTCTTT; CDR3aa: CASSLRAGSTEAFF
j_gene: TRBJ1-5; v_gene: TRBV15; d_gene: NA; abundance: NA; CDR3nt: TGTGCCACCAGCAGAGATATTCAGCCCCAGCATTTT; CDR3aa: CATSRDIQPQHF
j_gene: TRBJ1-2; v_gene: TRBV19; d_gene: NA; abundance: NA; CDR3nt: TGTGCCAGTACTTTTTGGACTAGTGGGTACTATGGCTACACCTTC; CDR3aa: CASTFWTSGYYGYTF
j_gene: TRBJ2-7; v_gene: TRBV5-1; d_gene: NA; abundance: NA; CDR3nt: TGCGCCAGCAGCCCCGCGCTGCACCTAACCTACGAGCAGTACTTC; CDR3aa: CASSPALHLTYEQYF
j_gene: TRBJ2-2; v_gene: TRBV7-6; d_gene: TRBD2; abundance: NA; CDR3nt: TGTGCCAGCAGCTTATACTCCGGACTAGCGGGGAGCGGGGAGCTGTTTTTT; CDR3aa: CASSLYSGLAGSGELFF
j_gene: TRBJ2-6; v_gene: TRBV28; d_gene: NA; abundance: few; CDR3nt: TGTGCCAGCAGTTTGGAGGGCTCTGGGGCCAACGTCCTGACTTTC; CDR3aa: CASSLEGSGANVLTF
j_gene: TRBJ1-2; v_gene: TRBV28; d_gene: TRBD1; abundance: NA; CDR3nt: TGTGCCAGCAGTTTAGGACAGGCCGTCGGGGGCTACACCTTC; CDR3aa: CASSLGQAVGGYTF
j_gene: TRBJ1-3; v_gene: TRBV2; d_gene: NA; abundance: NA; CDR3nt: TGTGCCAGCGGGTTGGGGGGATCCTCTGGAAACACCATATATTTT; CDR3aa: CASGLGGSSGNTIYF
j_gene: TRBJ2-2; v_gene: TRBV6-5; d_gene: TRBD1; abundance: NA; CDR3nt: TGTGCCAGCAGCGATAGGACAGGGAGAGCGGGGGAGCTGTTTTTT; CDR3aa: CASSDRTGRAGELFF
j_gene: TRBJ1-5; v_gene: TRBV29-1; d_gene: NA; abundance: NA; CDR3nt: TGCAGCGTCGAGGGAGGGTACAATCAGCCCCAGCATTTT; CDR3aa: CSVEGGYNQPQHF
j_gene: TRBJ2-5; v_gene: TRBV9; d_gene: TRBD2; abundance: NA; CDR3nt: TGTGCCAGCAGCTTAGGACTAGGTTCGGAGACCCAGTACTTC; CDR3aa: CASSLGLGSETQYF
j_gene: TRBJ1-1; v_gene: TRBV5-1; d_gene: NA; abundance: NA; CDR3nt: TGCGCCAGCAGCTTGGTGGCAGGGGTTACGAACACTGAAGCTTTCTTT; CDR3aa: CASSLVAGVTNTEAFF
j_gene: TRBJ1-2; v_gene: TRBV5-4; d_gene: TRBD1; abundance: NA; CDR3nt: TGTGCCAGCAGCTTGTTACTCGGCGGGACAGGAGGCTACACCTTC; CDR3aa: CASSLLLGGTGGYTF
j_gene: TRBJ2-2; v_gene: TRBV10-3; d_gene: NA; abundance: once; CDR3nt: TGTGCCATAGAGGAAGGAGTATCGAACACCGGGGAGCTGTTTTTT; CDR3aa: CAIEEGVSNTGELFF
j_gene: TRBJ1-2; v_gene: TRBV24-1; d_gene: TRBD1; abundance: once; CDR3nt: TGTGCCACCAGTGACCCCGGGACAGGGGATGGCTACACCTTC; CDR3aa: CATSDPGTGDGYTF
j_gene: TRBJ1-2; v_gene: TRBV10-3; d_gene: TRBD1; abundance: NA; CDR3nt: TGTGCCATCAGGGCCTCGACAGGGGTTGATGGCTACACCTTC; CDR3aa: CAIRASTGVDGYTF